The 17 T cell receptor beta chains below come from one sample, sequenced in a study of T cells in Graves' hyperthyroidism and ophthalmopathy. From RNA transcripts, TCR beta CDR3 regions were amplified. A set of HTBI primers served as the primers for a first-round RT-PCR of the TCR CDR3. TCRdb ran MiXCR on the multiplex PCR reads and lists one entry per CDR3 protein. Here the sample spans fewer than 900,000 distinct CDR3 sequences, over 15% being singletons. Source material: blood. These receptors came from a woman aged 45-65 years with Graves' hyperthyroidism that later progressed to Graves' ophthalmopathy.

V gene TRBV7-8 combines with J gene TRBJ1-2; TRBD1 matches at 9 bases. Germline V gives CDR1 SGHVS, CDR2 FQNEAQ. J lost 8 bases, V lost 1 base, and 8 bases had no gene match. The CDR3 runs to 15 residues. CDR3: CASSLGLDRGYGYTF. The CDR3 bases are TGTGCCAGCAGCTTAGGTCTGGACAGGGGTTACGGCTACACCTTC. Full variable domain (rest looked up from reference TRBV7-8 and TRBJ1-2): GAGVSQSPRYKVAKRGQDVALRCDPISGHVSLFWYQQALGQGPEFLTYFQNEAQLDKSGLPSDRFFAERPEGSVSTLKIQRTQQEDSAVYLCASSLGLDRGYGYTFGSGTRLTVV.

The rearrangement uses TRBV29-1 and TRBJ2-3; 9 nucleotides line up with TRBD2. V gave up 0 bases and J gave up 7 bases; unmatched junction bases: 5. This CDR3 is 14 amino acids long. CDR1 and CDR2 from the germline V gene are SQVTM and ANQGSEA. CDR3 DNA: TGCAGCGTTGAAGAGGGCGGGGGGGCACATACGCAGTATTTT. Encoded protein: CSVEEGGGAHTQYF.

V and J are TRBV14 and TRBJ2-1, with TRBD2 as a possible D gene (6 bases). V lost 4 bases and J lost 2, with 9 bases in between. This CDR3 spans 14 amino acids. Germline V gene lookup returns CDR1 SGHDN and CDR2 FVKESK. The CDR3 DNA is TGTGCCAGCAGCCGCAGGACTACCTACAATGAGCAGTTCTTC. Its protein product is CASSRRTTYNEQFF. Combining the CDR3 with reference TRBV14 and TRBJ2-1 gives the whole variable domain EAGVTQFPSHSVIEKGQTVTLRCDPISGHDNLYWYRRVMGKEIKFLLHFVKESKQDESGMPNNRFLAERTGGTYSTLKVQPAELEDSGVYFCASSRRTTYNEQFFGPGTRLTVL.

This clonotype was recorded many times. The chain uses TRBV12-3 or TRBV12-4 and TRBJ2-7, with 10 bases that match TRBD1. The CDR3 runs to 14 residues. The junction had 6 bases not matched to a gene; V was cut back by 7 bases and J by 3 bases. CDR3 bases: TGTGCCAGCAATTCGGGACAGGGGTTCTACGAGCAGTACTTC. Residues: CASNSGQGFYEQYF.

The rearrangement uses TRBV27 and TRBJ2-2; D perhaps matches TRBD1 (6 bases). The CDR3 contains 17 residues. V was pared by 1 base and J by 1 base, with 13 bases between. CDR1 and CDR2 from the germline V gene are MNHEY and SMNVEV (reference sequence). This CDR3 is CASSLFPGTLNTGELFF. CDR3 coding DNA: TGTGCCAGCAGTTTATTCCCAGGGACATTGAACACCGGGGAGCTGTTTTTT.

This clonotype was picked up many times. The chain employs TRBV5-1 and TRBJ1-2; TRBD1 matches 9 bases. Unmatched junction bases numbered 14, after V lost 4 bases and J lost 4 bases. The CDR3 has 17 residues. The V gene's germline CDR1 is SGHRS and CDR2 YFSETQ. The CDR3 coding sequence is TGCGCCAGCAGCCTTCAGCCGGGACAGGGAAGTCCCTATGGCTACACCTTC. It is translated as CASSLQPGQGSPYGYTF. Filled out from reference TRBV5-1 and TRBJ1-2, the complete variable domain reads KAGVTQTPRYLIKTRGQQVTLSCSPISGHRSVSWYQQTPGQGLQFLFEYFSETQRNKGNFPGRFSGRQFSNSRSEMNVSTLELGDSALYLCASSLQPGQGSPYGYTFGSGTRLTVV.

About this clonotype itself: Mismatch with germline at one junction end may stem from a read error. The rearrangement links TRBV15 to TRBJ1-1; 7 bases align to TRBD1. Germline-derived CDR1 and CDR2 are LNHNV and YYDKDF (reference sequence). CDR3 length equals 12 residues. The CDR3, as DNA: TGTGCCACCAGCAGATCCTTTGACAGGGCTTTATTT. Its translation: CATSRSFDRALF.

The table lists this clonotype with a few counts. V usage is TRBV10-1 and J usage is TRBJ2-5; TRBD1 aligns across 7 bases. The germline V gene has CDR1 WNHNN and CDR2 SYGVQD (reference sequence). Trimming cost V 3 bases and J 5 bases; bases outside gene matches: 6. This CDR3 spans 14 amino acids. Here the CDR3 DNA reads TGCGCCAGCAGTGACCACGACAGGGTCGAGACCCAGTACTTC. Residues: CASSDHDRVETQYF.

Ten or more counts support this clonotype. CDR3 protein: CASSDRTSGAQETQYF. The DNA for the CDR3 is TGTGCCAGCAGTGACCGGACTAGCGGGGCCCAAGAGACCCAGTACTTC. The chain carries TRBV2 and TRBJ2-5; TRBD2 aligns across 12 bases. This CDR3 has 16 amino acids. V lost 3 bases to trimming and J lost 1 base; unmatched junction nucleotides: 3. From germline, CDR1 is SNHLY and CDR2 FYNNEI.

This clonotype was recorded many times. The chain recombines TRBV5-1 with TRBJ2-3; 8 positions match TRBD2. V gave up 3 bases and J gave up 5 bases; unmatched junction bases: 8. The CDR3 spans 15 residues. Germline loops: CDR1 SGHRS, CDR2 YFSETQ. CDR3 sequence: CASSSLAVEVDTQYF. CDR3 coding DNA: TGCGCCAGCAGCTCACTAGCGGTGGAGGTAGATACGCAGTATTTT.

This clonotype has more than one count but fewer than ten. J is TRBJ2-7 and V is TRBV15, with D perhaps matching TRBD1 (5 bases). The CDR3 contains 15 residues. The V and J ends lost 4 bases and 3 bases respectively, with 16 bases between them. Germline assignment: CDR1 LNHNV and CDR2 YYDKDF (reference sequence). CDR3 nucleotide sequence: TGTGCCACCAGCAAAGGGGCAACCTCGGGCTACGAGCAGTACTTC. It codes for CATSKGATSGYEQYF.

This clonotype was recorded many times. The chain is built from TRBV30 and TRBJ2-7; D gene ambiguous. Per the germline V gene, CDR1 is GTSNPN and CDR2 is SVGIG (reference sequence). CDR3 length equals 11 residues. With 3 bases removed from V and 2 bases from J, the gap between germline ends came to 5 bases. CDR3 DNA: TGTGCCTGGAGCGGCCCCTACGAGCAGTACTTC. As protein: CAWSGPYEQYF.

This CDR3 reads CASSENTDTQYF. CDR3 coding DNA: TGTGCCAGCAGCGAAAACACAGATACGCAGTATTTT. The J gene is TRBJ2-3, the V gene TRBV9; D remains unclear. Germline CDR1 and CDR2: SGDLS and YYNGEE. Trimming took 3 bases from V and 2 from J, leaving 4 bases between them. The CDR3 has 12 amino acids.

This clonotype occurred a few times. The V call is TRBV20-1, the J call TRBJ1-2, with D uncertain. Germline V CDR1 and CDR2: DFQATT, SNEGSKA (reference sequence). CDR3 length equals 13 residues. The V gene lost 6 bases and the J gene lost 4 bases, with 15 bases spanning the gap. The CDR3 bases are TGCAGTGCCGCCCGTGACCTAGGCTATGGCTACACCTTC. Its protein product is CSAARDLGYGYTF.

At least ten counts were recorded for this clonotype. J is TRBJ2-3 and V is TRBV6-1; 8 bases map to TRBD2. The CDR3 runs 15 residues. Germline trimming cut 1 base from V and 1 base from J; bases unmatched to any gene: 1. Germline CDR1 is MNHNS and CDR2 is SASEGT. CDR3 coding DNA: TGTGCCAGCAGTGAAGTAGCGGGGCGCACAGATACGCAGTATTTT. It translates to CASSEVAGRTDTQYF.

The chain carries TRBV5-1 and TRBJ1-2; D is possibly TRBD1 (5 bases). Germline CDR1 SGHRS, CDR2 YFSETQ. Trimming left V 5 bases short and J 9 bases short, with 23 bases between. The CDR3 contains 15 residues. DNA for the CDR3: TGCGCCAGCAGAAGTACGTCTGCCGAGGGGTATAGCTACACCTTC. This gives the protein CASRSTSAEGYSYTF.

This clonotype is a singleton in its sample. V usage is TRBV18 and J usage is TRBJ1-6; D remains ambiguous. The germline V and J ends were trimmed by 5 bases and 8 bases, with 7 bases remaining between them. Germline-derived CDR1 and CDR2 are KGHSH and LQKENI. This CDR3 comprises 12 residues. DNA of the CDR3: TGTGCCAGCTCATCCCAGCATTCACCCCTCCACTTT. Translating it yields CASSSQHSPLHF.